This is a list of T cell receptor beta chains from one sample in a study of shared clonotypes between healthy human individuals. Assay: immunoSEQ multiplex PCR; the TCRdb copy retains only in-frame clones and omits some. The sample holds around 500,000 clones, approximately 79% seen once. The sequencing input was PBMCs. Receptors were obtained from a woman in her thirties or forties in good health. Some clones in this sample may be carry-over from other donors' samples. The CDR3 runs from the conserved cysteine through the conserved F or W. A D gene is named only where the DNA matches it firmly. Rows may omit the clone size; those that give it use once, few, many or a size class.

CDR3	DNA	D	size	J	V
CASMAQRKEQYF	TGTGCCAGCATGGCACAGAGGAAAGAGCAGTACTTC	NA	NA	TRBJ2-7	TRBV2
CASSPREASNTEAFF	TGTGCCAGCTCTCCCAGGGAGGCTTCGAACACTGAAGCTTTCTTT	NA	NA	TRBJ1-1	TRBV18
CASSLIGTSGSTDTQYF	TGTGCCAGCAGCCTCATAGGGACTAGCGGGAGCACAGATACGCAGTATTTT	TRBD2	NA	TRBJ2-3	TRBV7-2
CASSLGQGTEAFF	TGTGCCAGCAGCTTGGGACAGGGGACAGAAGCTTTCTTT	TRBD1	NA	TRBJ1-1	TRBV7-8
CASSLGQGQPQHF	TGTGCCAGCAGCTTAGGACAGGGCCAGCCCCAGCATTTT	TRBD1	few	TRBJ1-5	TRBV6-1
CASSLASDGNTIYF	TGTGCCAGCAGCTTAGCGTCCGACGGAAACACCATATATTTT	NA	NA	TRBJ1-3	TRBV7-9
CASNPRSTGVPNTEAFF	TGTGCCAGTAATCCCCGTAGCACGGGGGTCCCTAACACTGAAGCTTTCTTT	NA	once	TRBJ1-1	TRBV19
CASSPGGAGGDTQYF	TGTGCCAGCAGCCCCGGGGGAGCGGGAGGGGATACGCAGTATTTT	TRBD2	NA	TRBJ2-3	TRBV7-6
CASSPSLAGGEQFF	TGTGCCAGCTCACCAAGCCTAGCGGGTGGTGAGCAGTTCTTC	TRBD2	NA	TRBJ2-1	TRBV18
CASNSLGQGEKLFF	TGTGCCAGCAACTCCCTTGGACAAGGAGAAAAACTGTTTTTT	NA	NA	TRBJ1-4	TRBV11-2
CASKGAWENTEAFF	TGTGCCAGTAAAGGGGCTTGGGAGAACACTGAAGCTTTCTTT	NA	NA	TRBJ1-1	TRBV19
CASSSDNHDPTNEKLFF	TGTGCCAGCAGTTCCGACAATCACGATCCAACTAATGAAAAACTGTTTTTT	NA	NA	TRBJ1-4	TRBV7-9
CASSPRGTSGTTYEQYF	TGTGCCAGTAGTCCCCGGGGGACTAGCGGGACTACCTACGAGCAGTACTTC	TRBD2	many	TRBJ2-7	TRBV19
CASSENGIGAYGYTF	TGTGCCAGCAGTGAAAACGGAATTGGGGCCTATGGCTACACCTTC	NA	NA	TRBJ1-2	TRBV2
CATSRGLAGRYEQYF	TGTGCCACCAGCAGAGGACTAGCGGGTCGATACGAGCAGTACTTC	TRBD2	once	TRBJ2-7	TRBV15
CASSIRELSSPLHF	TGTGCCAGTAGTATCAGGGAACTCTCTTCACCCCTCCACTTT	NA	NA	TRBJ1-6	TRBV19
CASSVSGATTGELFF	TGTGCCAGCAGCGTAAGTGGGGCCACCACCGGGGAGCTGTTTTTT	NA	NA	TRBJ2-2	TRBV9
CASSDARADTQYF	TGTGCCAGCAGTGATGCACGTGCAGATACGCAGTATTTT	NA	NA	TRBJ2-3	TRBV2
CASSPSPGNEQFF	TGTGCCAGCAGCCCAAGTCCGGGCAATGAGCAGTTCTTC	NA	NA	TRBJ2-1	TRBV7-7
CASSHPGLAGAGGADTQYF	TGTGCCAGCAGCCACCCGGGACTAGCGGGAGCGGGGGGGGCAGATACGCAGTATTTT	TRBD2	NA	TRBJ2-3	TRBV4-2
CAWSSGGSFIQYF	TGTGCCTGGAGTTCAGGCGGGTCGTTCATTCAGTACTTC	NA	NA	TRBJ2-4	TRBV30
CASSLWDRGVGEQFF	TGTGCCAGCAGTTTGTGGGACAGGGGAGTAGGTGAGCAGTTCTTC	TRBD1	NA	TRBJ2-1	TRBV27
CASSGVAGGGGSYEQYF	TGTGCCAGTTCTGGGGTAGCGGGAGGTGGAGGGTCCTACGAGCAGTACTTC	TRBD2	NA	TRBJ2-7	TRBV28
CASSPQGAGEQFF	TGTGCCAGCTCACCTCAGGGCGCGGGTGAGCAGTTCTTC	NA	NA	TRBJ2-1	TRBV18
CASSSTGQNTEAFF	TGTGCCAGCAGCTCGACAGGTCAGAACACTGAAGCTTTCTTT	NA	NA	TRBJ1-1	TRBV28
CASSDRTQETQYF	TGTGCCAGTAGTGACAGGACACAAGAGACCCAGTACTTC	NA	NA	TRBJ2-5	TRBV19
CASRLGSVVGAEAFF	TGTGCCAGCAGATTGGGCTCAGTGGTAGGAGCTGAAGCTTTCTTT	NA	NA	TRBJ1-1	TRBV11-2
CASSLFVRRTGTKNNEQFF	TGTGCCAGCAGTTTGTTCGTCCGCAGAACCGGGACTAAAAACAATGAGCAGTTCTTC	TRBD2	NA	TRBJ2-1	TRBV28
CASSESPGAYEQYF	TGTGCCAGCAGTGAATCCCCGGGTGCCTACGAGCAGTACTTC	NA	NA	TRBJ2-7	TRBV25-1
CASSPGPQGGVEAFF	TGTGCCAGCAGTCCCGGGCCCCAGGGGGGTGTTGAAGCTTTCTTT	TRBD1	few	TRBJ1-1	TRBV5-6
CAWSVAYRGAEQFF	TGTGCCTGGAGTGTAGCCTACCGGGGCGCTGAGCAGTTCTTC	NA	few	TRBJ2-1	TRBV30
CAWSVSSWGTGDTQYF	TGTGCCTGGAGTGTATCTTCGTGGGGGACAGGAGATACGCAGTATTTT	TRBD1	NA	TRBJ2-3	TRBV30
CASSPQAGGLAGNEQFF	TGCGCCAGCAGCCCCCAGGCTGGGGGACTAGCGGGAAATGAGCAGTTCTTC	TRBD2	NA	TRBJ2-1	TRBV5-1
CASSTGHFGDPLGYGYTF	TGTGCCAGCAGCACGGGACATTTCGGGGATCCGCTAGGGTATGGCTACACCTTC	NA	NA	TRBJ1-2	TRBV7-9
CASSATSGSTDTQYF	TGTGCCAGCAGCGCGACTAGCGGGAGCACAGATACGCAGTATTTT	TRBD2	NA	TRBJ2-3	TRBV9
CASSSDLNNEQFF	TGCGCCAGCAGCTCAGATCTCAACAATGAGCAGTTCTTC	NA	NA	TRBJ2-1	TRBV4-3
CASRKQGAHAEQYF	TGTGCCAGCAGGAAACAGGGGGCGCACGCCGAGCAGTACTTC	TRBD1	NA	TRBJ2-7	TRBV27
CASRGGTLGTQYF	TGTGCCAGCAGGGGGGGGACGTTGGGGACCCAGTACTTC	TRBD2	once	TRBJ2-5	TRBV25-1
CASSYSQGDPEYF	TGTGCCAGCAGTTACTCTCAGGGGGACCCCGAGTACTTC	TRBD1	NA	TRBJ2-7	TRBV6-5
CASSPGLQETQYF	TGTGCCAGCAGCCCCGGACTGCAAGAGACCCAGTACTTC	NA	NA	TRBJ2-5	TRBV5-6